Shown below are 15 T cell receptor beta chains from a single sample sequenced in a study of cytomegalovirus exposure and HLA in healthy donors. Primers: 60 Vbeta forward and 13 Jbeta reverse. Data came from immunoSEQ multiplex PCR; TCRdb stores just in-frame clones and leaves some out. The sample yields about 98,000 clones, about 76% seen once. What was sequenced was PBMCs. These receptors originate from a human donor in good health.

The chain recombines TRBV19 with TRBJ2-7; 11 bases align to TRBD2. The CDR3 totals 16 residues. Germline CDR1 LNHDA, CDR2 SQIVND (reference sequence). Losses at the gene ends were 6 bases for V and 2 bases for J; bases not matched to a gene: 9. The CDR3 DNA follows: TGTGCCAGTAGCCCAGCCAGACTAGCGGGGACCTACGAGCAGTACTTC. Its protein product is CASSPARLAGTYEQYF.

The chain joins TRBV27 to TRBJ2-7; TRBD1 agrees at 7 bases. The CDR3 totals 16 residues. Trimming took 0 bases from V and 3 from J; bases not matched to a gene: 8. From germline, CDR1 is MNHEY and CDR2 SMNVEV (reference sequence). In nucleotides, the CDR3 is TGTGCCAGCAGTTTATCGTATACCGGGACAGTCTACGAGCAGTACTTC. Encoded protein: CASSLSYTGTVYEQYF.

This chain connects TRBV19 to TRBJ1-2; 9 nucleotides match TRBD1. Germline V gene data show CDR1 as LNHDA and CDR2 as SQIVND (reference sequence). CDR3 length: 14 amino acids. V lost 7 bases, J lost 4 bases, and 7 bases stayed unmatched. The CDR3 DNA reads TGTGCCAGTAAGAGGACAGGGGCGGGCTATGGCTACACCTTC. It codes for CASKRTGAGYGYTF.

The gene calls are TRBV27 and TRBJ2-2; tentative D call: TRBD2 (5 bases). Germline V lookup: CDR1 MNHEY, CDR2 SMNVEV (reference sequence). V lost 3 bases and J 7 bases, leaving 12 bases between the germline ends. This CDR3 is 14 amino acids long. As DNA, the CDR3 is TGTGCCAGCAGTTTTTCGAGGGCGGGCGGGGAGCTGTTTTTT. Residues: CASSFSRAGGELFF.

The chain joins TRBV6-5 to TRBJ2-2; 8 nucleotides line up with TRBD1. V was pared by 6 bases and J by 0 bases, with 3 bases of the junction left unmatched. CDR1 is MNHEY and CDR2 is SVGAGI in the germline V gene. CDR3 length equals 15 residues. CDR3 coding DNA: TGTGCCAGCAGCAGGGGGCTCGCGAACACCGGGGAGCTGTTTTTT. Encoded protein: CASSRGLANTGELFF.

This clone was detected a few times. The chain joins TRBV25-1 to TRBJ1-4, with 10 bases matching TRBD1. V was pared by 2 bases and J by 5 bases, with 2 bases of the junction left unmatched. Germline V gives CDR1 MGHDK, CDR2 SYGVNS. The CDR3 is made up of 15 amino acids. This CDR3 is CASSEPGQGNEKLFF. Written as DNA, the CDR3 is TGTGCCAGCAGTGAACCGGGACAGGGGAATGAAAAACTGTTTTTT.

This rearrangement joins TRBV10-3 to TRBJ2-2, with 11 bases lining up with TRBD2. The V segment lost 11 bases and the J segment 3 bases; nucleotides outside the gene matches: 8. The CDR3 covers 15 residues. Germline loops: CDR1 ENHRY, CDR2 SYGVKD. CDR3 sequence reads: CAVLAGVGDTGELFF. CDR3 sequence (DNA): TGTGCCGTACTAGCGGGAGTTGGGGACACCGGGGAGCTGTTTTTT.

This rearrangement joins TRBV6-6 to TRBJ2-5, with TRBD1 matching over 9 bases. CDR1 MNHNY and CDR2 SVGAGI come from the germline V gene (reference sequence). The CDR3 is 15 amino acids. The J segment lost 2 bases and the V segment lost 6 bases, leaving 7 bases of the junction unmatched. The CDR3 protein is CASSLQGARQETQYF. The CDR3 bases are TGTGCCAGCAGCTTACAGGGGGCGCGGCAAGAGACCCAGTACTTC.

V and J are TRBV2 and TRBJ1-2; the match to TRBD1 covers 9 bases. The CDR3 spans 14 residues. The germline gives CDR1 SNHLY, CDR2 FYNNEI. V dropped 3 bases and J dropped 5; count of bases not matched to a gene: 4. CDR3 sequence reads: CASSEYRGPYGYTF. As DNA, the CDR3 is TGTGCCAGCAGTGAGTACAGGGGGCCGTATGGCTACACCTTC.

This clone came up a few times. The J gene is TRBJ2-1, the V gene TRBV5-1, with a possible D match to TRBD1 (6 bases). Deletions cut 0 bases from V and 5 bases from J, with 6 bases between. CDR1 is SGHRS and CDR2 is YFSETQ in the germline V gene. This CDR3 comprises 13 residues. CDR3 in amino acids: CASSLGTDNEQFF. The CDR3 region has the DNA TGCGCCAGCAGCTTGGGGACAGACAATGAGCAGTTCTTC.

This chain uses TRBV5-1 with TRBJ1-1, with TRBD1 matching 10 bases. The CDR3 length is 16 residues. The V gene end was trimmed by 2 bases and the J gene end by 2 bases; junction bases not matched to a gene: 6. From germline, CDR1 is SGHRS and CDR2 YFSETQ. CDR3 sequence: CASSFRQGAGNTEAFF. As DNA, the CDR3 is TGCGCCAGCAGCTTTCGACAGGGGGCTGGCAACACTGAAGCTTTCTTT.

V usage is TRBV6-6 and J usage is TRBJ1-3; D unclear. Germline CDR1 reads MNHNY; CDR2 reads SVGAGI (reference sequence). There are 16 residues in the CDR3. With 0 bases removed from V and 1 base from J, the gap between germline ends came to 10 bases. Here the CDR3 DNA reads TGTGCCAGCAGTTACTCGGAGGGTTTATCTGGAAACACCATATATTTT. This encodes CASSYSEGLSGNTIYF.

This sequence joins TRBV6-6 and TRBJ2-5, with 10 bases fitting TRBD2. The last part of the DNA fits TRBJ2-7 better; the J call may be wrong. The CDR3 runs 16 residues. Germline CDR1 is MNHNY and CDR2 is SVGAGI (reference sequence). The CDR3 DNA sequence: TGTGCCAGCAGTTACTCAGGAGGACTAGCGGTTTACGAGCAGTACTTC. This gives the protein CASSYSGGLAVYEQYF.

This chain connects TRBV6-1 to TRBJ2-2; 7 positions match TRBD1. V was pared by 1 base and J by 2 bases, with 10 bases of the junction left unmatched. The germline CDR1 and CDR2 sequences are MNHNS and SASEGT. CDR3 length: 18 residues. As DNA, the CDR3 is TGTGCCAGCAGTGAAGGACGATGGAGACAGGGAAACACCGGGGAGCTGTTTTTT. This translates into CASSEGRWRQGNTGELFF.

This chain links TRBV6-5 with TRBJ1-5, with D unclear. The germline V gene encodes CDR1 MNHEY and CDR2 SVGAGI. The CDR3 runs to 14 residues. V was shortened by 7 bases and J by 7 bases, with 17 bases between the two germline ends. For the CDR3, the DNA is TGTGCCAGCACGTCGGGGAAATTTGGGCAGCCCCAGCATTTT. Encoded protein: CASTSGKFGQPQHF.